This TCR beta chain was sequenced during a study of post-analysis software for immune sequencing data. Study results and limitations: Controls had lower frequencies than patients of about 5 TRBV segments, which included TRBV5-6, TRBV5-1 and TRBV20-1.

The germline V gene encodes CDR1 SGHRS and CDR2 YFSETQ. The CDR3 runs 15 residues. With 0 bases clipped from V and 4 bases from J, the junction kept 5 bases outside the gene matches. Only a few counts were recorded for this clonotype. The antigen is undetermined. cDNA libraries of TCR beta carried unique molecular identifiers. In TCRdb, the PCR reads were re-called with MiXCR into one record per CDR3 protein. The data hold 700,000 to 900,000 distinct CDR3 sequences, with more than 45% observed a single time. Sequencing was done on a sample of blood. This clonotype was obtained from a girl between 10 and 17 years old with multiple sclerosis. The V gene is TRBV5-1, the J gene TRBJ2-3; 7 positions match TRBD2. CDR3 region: CASSLAAGDPDTQYF. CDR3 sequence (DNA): TGCGCCAGCAGCTTGGCCGCGGGAGACCCAGATACGCAGTATTTT.